The 14 T cell receptor beta chains below come from one sample, sequenced in a study of Graves' ophthalmopathy and Graves' hyperthyroidism. As the template, RNA transcripts were used to amplify TCR beta CDR3 regions. HTBI primers served in a first-round RT-PCR, which a second-round multiplex PCR followed. TCRdb reanalysed the multiplex PCR reads using MiXCR and keeps one entry per CDR3 protein. The sample holds over a million distinct CDR3 sequences, less than 45% seen once. Source material: peripheral blood or thyroid tissue (not recorded which). These receptors were obtained from an adult man with Graves' hyperthyroidism.

Only one count was recorded for this clonotype. A much more abundant neighbour one base away suggests this may be a read error. Because the CDR3 is missing its conserved closing phenylalanine or tryptophan, this is likely a read error. The chain employs TRBV7-2 and TRBJ2-7; the match to TRBD1 covers 9 bases. CDR1 and CDR2 (germline): SGHTA, FQGNSA. Unmatched junction bases numbered 11, after V lost 0 bases and J lost 2 bases. CDR3 length equals 18 residues. The CDR3 bases are TGTGCCAGCAGCTTAGCTACCCCAGAACGGGACAGGGCCTACGAGCAGTACCTC. It specifies CASSLATPERDRAYEQYL.

This clonotype showed up just once. The junction differs from germline at one of its ends, possibly a read error. The chain carries TRBV10-3 and TRBJ2-5; 9 bases align to TRBD1. The CDR3 has 13 residues. CDR1 is ENHRY, CDR2 SYGVKD, per germline. Written as DNA, the CDR3 is TGTGCCATCAGTGAGGACAGGGGGGAGACCCAGCACTTC. Protein sequence: CAISEDRGETQHF.

The rearrangement links TRBV7-2 to TRBJ1-1, with D unresolved. The length of the CDR3 is 12 residues. The germline V and J ends were trimmed by 5 bases and 11 bases, with 15 bases remaining between them. The germline V gene encodes CDR1 SGHTA and CDR2 FQGNSA. CDR3 sequence: CASSPERLAAFF. The DNA for the CDR3 is TGTGCCAGCAGCCCTGAGCGGCTAGCGGCTTTCTTT.

J is TRBJ1-1 and V is TRBV4-2; 7 nucleotides match TRBD1. Germline V gene sequence: CDR1 LGHNA, CDR2 YNFKEQ. With 4 bases clipped from V and 1 base from J, the junction kept 12 bases outside the gene matches. This CDR3 spans 17 amino acids. In nucleotides, the CDR3 is TGTGCCAGCAGCCTACATGTTCCGGGACAGCGGAACACTGAAGCTTTCTTT. Translation gives CASSLHVPGQRNTEAFF.

The rearrangement links TRBV20-1 to TRBJ2-7; 10 bases are a match to TRBD2. This CDR3 is built from 17 residues. The J segment lost 6 bases and the V segment lost 1 base, leaving 15 bases of the junction unmatched. The germline CDR1 and CDR2 sequences are DFQATT and SNEGSKA (reference sequence). The CDR3 sequence is CSARVPPLLAGIGEQYF. The CDR3 nucleotides are TGCAGTGCTAGAGTCCCACCTTTACTAGCGGGAATTGGCGAGCAGTACTTC.

This clonotype has more than one count but fewer than ten. V gene TRBV6-5 combines with J gene TRBJ2-7; 8 bases agree with TRBD1. Trimming took 7 bases from V and 4 from J; bases not matched to a gene: 6. The CDR3 length is 13 residues. Germline V gene data show CDR1 as MNHEY and CDR2 as SVGAGI. CDR3: CASTTDRGYEQYF. In DNA form, the CDR3 reads TGTGCCAGCACCACAGACAGGGGATACGAGCAGTACTTC.

This clonotype was observed at least ten times. The rearrangement uses TRBV7-9 and TRBJ2-2; TRBD1 matches 8 bases. J gave up 6 bases and V 5 bases, and 8 bases lay outside the gene matches. Germline CDR1 SEHNR, CDR2 FQNEAQ (reference sequence). The CDR3 spans 15 residues. CDR3 nucleotide sequence: TGTGCCAGCAGCCCGTGGCAGGGGGCCTCCGGGGAGCTGTTTTTT. Residues: CASSPWQGASGELFF. The full variable domain, rest sourced from reference TRBV7-9 and TRBJ2-2, is DTGVSQNPRHKITKRGQNVTFRCDPISEHNRLYWYRQTLGQGPEFLTYFQNEAQLEKSRLLSDRFSAERPKGSFSTLEIQRTEQGDSAMYLCASSPWQGASGELFFGEGSRLTVL.

This clonotype was counted at least ten times. This CDR3 is CASSFGVLPSYEQYF. Here the CDR3 DNA reads TGTGCCAGCAGTTTCGGCGTACTTCCTTCCTACGAGCAGTACTTC. V and J are TRBV12-3 or TRBV12-4 and TRBJ2-7; D unclear. V was pared by 3 bases and J by 1 base, with 13 bases between. This CDR3 contains 15 residues.

This clonotype was counted at least ten times. The chain uses TRBV4-3 and TRBJ2-5; D is unclear. CDR1 LGHNA and CDR2 YSLEER come from the germline V gene. The germline V and J ends were trimmed by 1 base and 4 bases, with 10 bases remaining between them. CDR3 length equals 14 residues. DNA of the CDR3: TGCGCCAGCAGCCAAGTTGGCAACTCAGAGACCCAGTACTTC. It yields the protein CASSQVGNSETQYF.

V is TRBV12-3 or TRBV12-4 and J is TRBJ1-5; tentatively, D is TRBD1 (5 bases). V was trimmed by 1 base and J by 9 bases, leaving 13 bases between them. This CDR3 is built from 14 residues. This CDR3 is CASSLVGAPRPQHF. DNA of the CDR3: TGTGCCAGCAGTTTAGTAGGGGCCCCTAGGCCCCAGCATTTT.

This clonotype is a singleton in its sample. The rearrangement links TRBV5-6 to TRBJ2-5, with 7 bases lining up with TRBD1. This CDR3 has 14 residues. Germline trimming cut 4 bases from V and 9 bases from J; bases unmatched to any gene: 12. From germline, CDR1 is SGHDT and CDR2 YYEEEE. The CDR3 here is CASSLGQANQPQYF. The DNA for the CDR3 is TGTGCCAGCAGCCTAGGACAGGCCAATCAGCCCCAGTACTTC. Full variable domain (outside the CDR3, taken from reference TRBV5-6 and TRBJ2-5): DAGVTQSPTHLIKTRGQQVTLRCSPKSGHDTVSWYQQALGQGPQFIFQYYEEEERQRGNFPDRFSGHQFPNYSSELNVNALLLGDSALYLCASSLGQANQPQYFGPGTRLLVL.

CDR3 DNA sequence: TGTGCCAGCAGCCCTCTAGGGCACACTGAAGCTTTCTTT. Its translation is CASSPLGHTEAFF. The rearrangement links TRBV7-9 to TRBJ1-1; no reliable D call. CDR1 is SEHNR and CDR2 is FQNEAQ in the germline V gene (reference sequence). This CDR3 is 13 amino acids long. Trimming pared 5 bases from V and 3 bases from J, leaving 10 bases between.

As for this clonotype: Being one base from a much bigger clone, this may be a read error. J is TRBJ2-7 and V is TRBV9, with D maybe TRBD1 (6 bases). Trimming removed 7 bases at V and 6 bases at J, with 14 bases between. This CDR3 spans 12 amino acids. Germline assignment: CDR1 SGDLS and CDR2 YYNGEE. CDR3 amino acids: CASGQTGSEQYF. The DNA for the CDR3 is TGTGCCAGCGGTCAAACAGGGTCCGAGCAGTACTTC.

The J gene is TRBJ1-1, the V gene TRBV29-1; D might be TRBD1 (6 bases). This CDR3 is 12 amino acids long. V shed 6 bases and J shed 1 base, with 9 bases lying between them. Germline CDR1 is SQVTM and CDR2 is ANQGSEA. CDR3 residues: CSVRQENTEAFF. CDR3 DNA sequence: TGCAGCGTGCGACAGGAGAACACTGAAGCTTTCTTT. The entire variable domain, with the rest obtained from reference TRBV29-1 and TRBJ1-1, is as follows: SAVISQKPSRDICQRGTSLTIQCQVDSQVTMMFWYRQQPGQSLTLIATANQGSEATYESGFVIDKFPISRPNLTFSTLTVSNMSPEDSSIYLCSVRQENTEAFFGQGTRLTVV.